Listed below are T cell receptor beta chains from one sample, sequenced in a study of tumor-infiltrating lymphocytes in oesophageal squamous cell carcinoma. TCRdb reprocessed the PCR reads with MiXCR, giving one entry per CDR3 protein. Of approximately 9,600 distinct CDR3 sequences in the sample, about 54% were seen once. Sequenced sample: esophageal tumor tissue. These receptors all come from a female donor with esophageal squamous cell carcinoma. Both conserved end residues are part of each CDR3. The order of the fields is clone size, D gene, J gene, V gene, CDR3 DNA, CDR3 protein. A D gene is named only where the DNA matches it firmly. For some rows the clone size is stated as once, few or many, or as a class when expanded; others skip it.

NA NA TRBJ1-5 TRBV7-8 TGTGCCAGCTCCAGGGATTCCTTAAGTGGTCAGCCCCAGCATTTT CASSRDSLSGQPQHF
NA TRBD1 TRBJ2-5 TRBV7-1 TGTGCCAGCAGCCCCCCCACGGTACAGGGGAGTGTCAAGCAGTACTTC CASSPPTVQGSVKQYF
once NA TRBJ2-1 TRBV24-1 TGTGCCACCAGTGGGACGGCCCGATACAATGAGCAGTTCTTC CATSGTARYNEQFF
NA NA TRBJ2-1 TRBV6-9 TGTGCCAGCAGTTCCGGAGACAATGAGCAGTTCTTC CASSSGDNEQFF
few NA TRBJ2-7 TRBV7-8 TGTGCCAGCAGCTGGGGGACTGAGTCCTACGAGCAGTACTTC CASSWGTESYEQYF
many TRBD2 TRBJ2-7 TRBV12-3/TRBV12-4 TGTGCCAGCAGTCCCCCTCCGGGACTAGCGGGAGGCGGCTCCTACAATGAGCAGTACTTC CASSPPPGLAGGGSYNEQYF
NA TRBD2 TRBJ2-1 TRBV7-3 TGTGCCAGCAGCTCAACCGGGACTAGCGGGAGTTTTTTCGGCAATGAGCAGTTCTTC CASSSTGTSGSFFGNEQFF
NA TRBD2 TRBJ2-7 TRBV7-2 TGTGCCAGCAGCAGACTAGCGGGTAGCTCCTACGAGCAGTACTTC CASSRLAGSSYEQYF
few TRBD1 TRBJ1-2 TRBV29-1 TGCAGCGTGACAGGGAACTATGGCTACACCTTC CSVTGNYGYTF
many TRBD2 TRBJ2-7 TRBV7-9 TGTGCCAGCAGCTTAAAAAGCGGGAGCGAGCAGTACTTC CASSLKSGSEQYF
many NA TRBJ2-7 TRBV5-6 TGTGCCAGCAGCTTGGATTTTCAAAACTACGAGCAGTACTTC CASSLDFQNYEQYF
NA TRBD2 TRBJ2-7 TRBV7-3 TGTGCCAGCAGCTTAACGGGAGGGAACTCCTACGAGCAGTACTTC CASSLTGGNSYEQYF
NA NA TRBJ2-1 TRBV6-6 TGTGCCAGCAGTCTTGGAGGGTCCTTCGACTACGAGCAGTTCTTC CASSLGGSFDYEQFF
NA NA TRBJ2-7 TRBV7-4 TGTGCCAGCAGGCCATCGGACAGCAGTTCCTACGAGCAGTACTTC CASRPSDSSSYEQYF
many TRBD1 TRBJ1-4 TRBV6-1 TGTGCCAGCAGTGAAGCTCGTACAGGGGGAGAAAAACTGTTTTTT CASSEARTGGEKLFF
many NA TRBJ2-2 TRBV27 TGTGCCAGCAGCTCCGCGGCCGGGGAGCTGTTTTTT CASSSAAGELFF
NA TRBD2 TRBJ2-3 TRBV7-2 TGTGCCAGCAGCCTGGGACTAGCGGGAGTAGGAACAGATACGCAGTATTTT CASSLGLAGVGTDTQYF
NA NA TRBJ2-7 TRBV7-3 TGTGCCAGCAGCTTAAATCCGGGGGCGATTGGCGAGCAGTACTTC CASSLNPGAIGEQYF
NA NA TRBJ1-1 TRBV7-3 TGTGCCAGCAGCAACGGGGCCGAAGGGACTGAAGCTTTCTTT CASSNGAEGTEAFF
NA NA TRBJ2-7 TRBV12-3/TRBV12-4 TGTGCCAGCAGTGTTGGGGGGAGCTCCTACGAGCAGTACTTC CASSVGGSSYEQYF
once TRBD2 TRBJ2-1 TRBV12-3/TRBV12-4 TGTGCCAGCAGTACGATTAGAGGGGGAATTAGCGGGGCAGTAATCTACAATGAGCAGTTCTTC CASSTIRGGISGAVIYNEQFF
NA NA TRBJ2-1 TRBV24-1 TGTGCCACCAGGAAGGGAGCCAGGGATGAGCAGTTCTTC CATRKGARDEQFF
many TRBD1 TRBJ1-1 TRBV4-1 TGCGCCAGCAGCCAGGGGGGACAGGGGTGGACTGAAGCTTTCTTT CASSQGGQGWTEAFF
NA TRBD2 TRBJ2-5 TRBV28 TGTGCCAGCAGGGTAGCGGGTCTAGAGACCCAGTACTTC CASRVAGLETQYF